The clone carrying this T cell receptor (beta chain) is a singleton in its sample. Its antigen is undetermined. The repertoire was sequenced with immunoSEQ multiplex PCR; TCRdb's copy has only in-frame clones and lacks some. The sample contains under 55,000 clones, 65% to 80% of which appear only once. This sample was included in a study of radiotherapy plus CTLA-4 blockade in lung cancer. General study points: Peripheral blood showed expansion of tumor-derived TCR clones after radiotherapy and ipilimumab.

In germline, CDR1 is SNHLY, CDR2 FYNNEI. J was trimmed by 4 bases and V by 4 bases; bases with no gene match: 2. This CDR3 has 14 residues. The sequence was obtained from a human donor with non-small cell lung cancer who had a partial response to radiotherapy plus ipilimumab. Sequenced material: peripheral blood, taken from a patient treated with radiotherapy plus ipilimumab. The chain carries TRBV2 and TRBJ1-5, with TRBD1 matching 9 bases. The CDR3 sequence: CASSGGTGNQPQHF. In DNA, the CDR3 is TGTGCCAGCAGTGGAGGGACAGGGAATCAGCCCCAGCATTTT.